The next 24 T cell receptor beta chains were all read from a single sample in a study of human T cells and chemical hapten exposure. Time point in this sample: pre-sensitization, week 0. Documented treatment: therapeutic diphenylcyclopropenone sensitization with weekly scalp DPC. One entry per CDR3 protein results from TCRdb running MiXCR on the RACE reads. The table includes 95,000 to 150,000 distinct CDR3 sequences, about 13% detected once. Sequenced here: whole blood, sampled in connection with sensitization to the hapten diphenylcyclopropenone (DPC). The receptors shown here come from a woman aged 18-29 years with alopecia areata. Some clones in this sample may be carry-over from other donors' samples.

This clonotype came up a few times. The chain recombines TRBV7-2 with TRBJ2-7; a possible D gene is TRBD2 (7 bases). CDR3 size: 15 residues. CDR1 and CDR2 from the germline V gene are SGHTA and FQGNSA. Trimming took 5 bases from V and 2 from J, leaving 16 bases between them. CDR3 sequence: CASSRGAGRTYEQYF. Here the CDR3 DNA reads TGTGCCAGCAGCCGGGGGGCAGGCCGAACCTACGAGCAGTACTTC.

This clonotype turned up a few times. The J gene is TRBJ1-5, the V gene TRBV29-1, with D possibly matching TRBD1 (6 bases). V lost 4 bases and J 1 base, leaving 14 bases between the germline ends. The CDR3 loop spans 15 amino acids. Per the germline V gene, CDR1 is SQVTM and CDR2 is ANQGSEA. The CDR3: CSVVLVGGSNQPQHF. CDR3 nucleotides: TGCAGCGTTGTGTTGGTGGGGGGCAGCAATCAGCCCCAGCATTTT.

This clonotype came up many times. The chain couples TRBV7-9 to TRBJ1-1, with D hard to call. The CDR3 is made up of 14 amino acids. V lost 5 bases to trimming and J lost 2 bases, with 12 bases between them. The germline V gene encodes CDR1 SEHNR and CDR2 FQNEAQ (reference sequence). The chain's CDR3 is CASSLNGLNTEAFF. In DNA, the CDR3 is TGTGCCAGCAGCCTGAACGGACTAAACACTGAAGCTTTCTTT.

The chain has TRBV4-1 and TRBJ2-2; TRBD1 matches at 10 bases. Germline V gene data show CDR1 as MGHRA and CDR2 as YSYEKL. The CDR3 runs to 16 residues. The V and J ends lost 1 base and 5 bases, in that order; junction bases with no gene match: 4. The CDR3 DNA is TGCGCCAGCAGCCAAGCGACAGGGGGCGAGACCGGGGAGCTGTTTTTT. This codes for CASSQATGGETGELFF.

This clonotype showed up just a few times. V usage is TRBV4-3 and J usage is TRBJ1-1; D not resolved. CDR3 length: 14 residues. CDR1 and CDR2 from the germline V gene are LGHNA and YSLEER. V lost 1 base, J lost 4 bases, and 10 bases lay in between. CDR3 sequence reads: CASSQAFLLTEAFF. CDR3 sequence (DNA): TGCGCCAGCAGCCAAGCTTTTCTGCTCACTGAAGCTTTCTTT.

J is TRBJ1-2 and V is TRBV14; the D gene is possibly TRBD1 (6 bases). This CDR3 has 13 residues. CDR1 and CDR2 from the germline V gene are SGHDN and FVKESK. Between the trimmed V and J ends, which lost 4 bases and 4 bases, there was a span of 10 bases. CDR3 protein: CASSPGHPYGYTF. The CDR3 DNA sequence: TGTGCCAGCAGCCCGGGACACCCCTATGGCTACACCTTC.

This clonotype was recorded a few times. The CDR3 sequence: CASSGTGVETQYF. The DNA for the CDR3 is TGTGCCAGCAGTGGTACAGGGGTCGAGACCCAGTACTTC. The rearrangement links TRBV28 to TRBJ2-5, with TRBD1 identical over 7 bases. J gave up 5 bases and V 5 bases, and 5 bases lay outside the gene matches. The germline V gene has CDR1 MDHEN and CDR2 SYDVKM. CDR3 length equals 13 residues. The full variable domain, rest sourced from reference TRBV28 and TRBJ2-5, is DVKVTQSSRYLVKRTGEKVFLECVQDMDHENMFWYRQDPGLGLRLIYFSYDVKMKEKGDIPEGYSVSREKKERFSLILESASTNQTSMYLCASSGTGVETQYFGPGTRLLVL.

This clonotype was observed many times. DNA of the CDR3: TGTGCCAGCAGTGATTGGCACTATAGCAATCAGCCCCAGCATTTT. Translation gives CASSDWHYSNQPQHF. The rearrangement uses TRBV6-1 and TRBJ1-5, with D unresolved. V was shortened by 3 bases and J by 0 bases, with 9 bases between the two germline ends. There are 15 residues in the CDR3. Germline values: CDR1 MNHNS, CDR2 SASEGT.

This chain links TRBV10-3 with TRBJ1-6, with D possibly being TRBD1 (5 bases). Germline assignment: CDR1 ENHRY and CDR2 SYGVKD. CDR3 length equals 12 residues. V lost 4 bases to trimming and J lost 9 bases, with 7 bases between them. This chain's CDR3 is CAISGQSSPLHF. In DNA form, the CDR3 reads TGTGCCATCAGTGGACAGTCTTCACCCCTCCACTTT.

This clonotype was recorded many times. The chain employs TRBV6-1 and TRBJ1-4; TRBD1 agrees at 8 bases. This CDR3 is 17 amino acids long. The trim removed 0 bases at V and 5 bases at J, leaving 8 bases unmatched. The germline CDR1 and CDR2 sequences are MNHNS and SASEGT. This CDR3 is CASSEAPGTGLNEKLFF. CDR3 bases: TGTGCCAGCAGTGAAGCGCCCGGGACAGGTTTAAATGAAAAACTGTTTTTT.

This clonotype was observed a few times. The V gene is TRBV12-3 or TRBV12-4, the J gene TRBJ2-3; no reliable D call. The V end was cut by 9 bases, the J end by 5 bases, with 15 bases between. CDR3 length: 13 amino acids. CDR3 residues: CASLTAIEDTQYF. In DNA form, the CDR3 reads TGTGCCAGTCTAACGGCTATTGAAGATACGCAGTATTTT.

This clonotype was seen a handful of times. J is TRBJ2-1 and V is TRBV7-3; 9 nucleotides line up with TRBD1. CDR1 is SGHTA, CDR2 FQGTGA, per germline. This CDR3 has 16 amino acids. V trimming: 3 bases; J trimming: 8 bases; junction bases outside the gene matches: 11. The CDR3 coding sequence is TGTGCCAGCAGCTTCCGGATGGGGACAGGGATGGATGAGCAGTTCTTC. Amino acid sequence: CASSFRMGTGMDEQFF.

The chain employs TRBV13 and TRBJ2-3, with 11 bases fitting TRBD2. The CDR3 consists of 16 residues. CDR1 and CDR2 from the germline V gene are PRHDT and FYEKMQ (reference sequence). J lost 4 bases, V lost 5 bases, and 8 bases had no gene match. CDR3 nucleotides: TGTGCCAGCAGCACGGAGACTAGCGGGGACTCAGATACGCAGTATTTT. Translated, it gives CASSTETSGDSDTQYF.

The chain has TRBV4-3 and TRBJ2-1; D is tentatively TRBD1 or TRBD2 (5 bases each). V was trimmed by 4 bases and J by 1 base, leaving 20 bases between them. The germline CDR1 and CDR2 sequences are LGHNA and YSLEER. CDR3 length: 18 residues. CDR3 loop: CASSLFPTGTPSYNEQFF. Written as DNA, the CDR3 is TGCGCCAGCAGCCTCTTCCCGACCGGGACCCCTTCCTACAATGAGCAGTTCTTC.

This clonotype was detected only a few times. The chain is built from TRBV20-1 and TRBJ2-1, with 14 bases lining up with TRBD2. The V gene end was trimmed by 5 bases and the J gene end by 0 bases; junction bases not matched to a gene: 9. Germline CDR1 is DFQATT and CDR2 is SNEGSKA (reference sequence). The CDR3 runs 18 residues. The CDR3 DNA reads as TGCAGTGCTCCCAATGGACTAGCGGGGGGCCTCTCCTACAATGAGCAGTTCTTC. Its translation: CSAPNGLAGGLSYNEQFF.

This clonotype was picked up a small number of times. The chain links TRBV20-1 to TRBJ1-6, with D unresolved. This CDR3 contains 12 residues. V was cut by 3 bases and J by 8 bases, with 8 bases left in between. CDR1 DFQATT and CDR2 SNEGSKA come from the germline V gene (reference sequence). The CDR3 loop reads CSASGGHSPLHF. CDR3 DNA sequence: TGCAGTGCTAGTGGCGGGCATTCACCCCTCCACTTT.

The chain uses TRBV18 and TRBJ1-1, with D unclear. The CDR3 runs 13 residues. V was clipped by 4 bases and J by 6 bases, with 12 bases between them. Germline V gene sequence: CDR1 KGHSH, CDR2 LQKENI. CDR3 nucleotides: TGTGCCAGCTCACAATTTCAGAGTGCTGAAGCTTTCTTT. Translated, it gives CASSQFQSAEAFF.

This clonotype was observed a few times. The chain links TRBV7-2 to TRBJ2-4; maybe TRBD2 (6 bases). Per germline, CDR1 SGHTA and CDR2 FQGNSA. This CDR3 contains 14 residues. The V end was cut by 3 bases, the J end by 4 bases, with 10 bases between. CDR3 loop: CASSFGGEKNIQYF. In DNA form, the CDR3 reads TGTGCCAGCAGCTTCGGCGGGGAAAAAAACATTCAGTACTTC.

The CDR3 is CASSQDLGGFYGYTF. The CDR3 region has the DNA TGTGCCAGCAGCCAAGATTTGGGCGGATTCTATGGCTACACCTTC. J is TRBJ1-2 and V is TRBV14; D is unclear. V lost 0 bases and J 4 bases, leaving 12 bases between the germline ends. The CDR3 has 15 residues. In germline, CDR1 is SGHDN, CDR2 FVKESK.

This chain joins TRBV28 and TRBJ2-2; 7 bases align to TRBD2. With V trimmed by 5 bases and J by 7 bases, 4 bases remained unmatched. Per the germline V gene, CDR1 is MDHEN and CDR2 is SYDVKM. The CDR3 is made up of 13 amino acids. As DNA, the CDR3 is TGTGCCAGCAGTCCTAGCGGCGGCGGGGAGCTGTTTTTT. Protein sequence: CASSPSGGGELFF.

The genes are TRBV29-1 and TRBJ1-4; 9 bases line up with TRBD1. The germline V gene encodes CDR1 SQVTM and CDR2 ANQGSEA. V shed 5 bases, J shed 7 bases, and the junction held 5 bases outside the gene matches. CDR3 length equals 13 residues. The CDR3 is CSVRPGQGEKLFF. The DNA of the CDR3 is TGCAGCGTTCGGCCGGGACAGGGTGAAAAACTGTTTTTT.

The chain is built from TRBV20-1 and TRBJ1-5; D is perhaps TRBD1 (5 bases). This CDR3 is 17 amino acids long. V dropped 4 bases and J dropped 0 bases, with 19 bases sitting between them. The germline gives CDR1 DFQATT, CDR2 SNEGSKA (reference sequence). CDR3 nucleotide sequence: TGCAGTGCTATTCGCCAGGGTTGGAGTTATAGCAATCAGCCCCAGCATTTT. Residues: CSAIRQGWSYSNQPQHF.

The chain links TRBV12-3 or TRBV12-4 to TRBJ1-1; 9 positions match TRBD1. V was clipped by 5 bases and J by 0 bases; unmatched bases: 4. CDR3 length: 15 amino acids. The CDR3 loop reads CASSRQGVMNTEAFF. The CDR3 DNA reads TGTGCCAGCAGTCGACAGGGGGTCATGAACACTGAAGCTTTCTTT.

The rearrangement uses TRBV12-3 or TRBV12-4 and TRBJ2-2; TRBD1 might be the D (6 bases). The CDR3 loop spans 16 amino acids. Trimming took 3 bases from V and 2 from J, leaving 13 bases between them. The CDR3 sequence: CASSFGQGSNTGELFF. The CDR3, as DNA: TGTGCCAGCAGTTTTGGGCAGGGGAGTAACACCGGGGAGCTGTTTTTT.